This T cell receptor beta chain came from a study of T cell responses to AZD1222 COVID-19 vaccine. Profiled with immunoSEQ multiplex PCR; TCRdb holds only in-frame clones, not every one. The data contain approximately 120,000 clones, 75% to 90% of them seen just once; the ten biggest clones take up almost 4.5%. The table lists this clone with a count of one. The source was peripheral blood, collected 28 days after the second AZD1222 dose. This TCR was recovered from an adult who received the AZD1222 COVID-19 vaccine.

This chain's CDR3 is CASSSAASFNEKLFF. DNA of the CDR3: TGTGCCAGCAGTTCAGCAGCCAGCTTTAATGAAAAACTGTTTTTT. The chain carries TRBV6-6 and TRBJ1-4; D unresolved. The germline V gene encodes CDR1 MNHNY and CDR2 SVGAGI (reference sequence). CDR3 length: 15 residues. Trimming shortened V by 4 bases and J by 4 bases, and 13 bases separated the two germline ends.